Included here is one TCR beta chain sequence, with context. The data are from a study of beta chain features in type 1 diabetes. As for the study in general: Examination covered around 98 million sorted cells spanning all samples.

This CDR3 is built from 15 residues. After removal of 2 bases from V and 6 bases from J, the junction contained 7 bases not matched to a gene. The germline gives CDR1 SGHTA, CDR2 FQGNSA. Expressed TCRB transcripts got sequenced, as all isolated RNA was reverse transcribed. Profiling relied on immunoSEQ multiplex PCR, and the TCRdb table lists in-frame clones only, not all of them. The profile covers under 900,000 clones, with about a sixth appearing a single time and 0.023% taken by the ten largest. The rearrangement uses TRBV7-2 and TRBJ2-7; 10 positions agree with TRBD2. Sequencing was done on a sample of naive CD4+ T cells from blood. The receptor comes from a woman aged 18-29 years in good health. The CDR3 loop reads CASSLQSGRETEQYF. For the CDR3, the DNA is TGTGCCAGCAGCTTACAGAGCGGGAGGGAAACCGAGCAGTACTTC.